This is a list of T cell receptor beta chains from one sample in a study of PD-1 blockade in classical Hodgkin lymphoma. The data were produced by immunoSEQ multiplex PCR, yet TCRdb's version contains in-frame clones alone and is incomplete. The table has approximately 89,000 clones, around four fifths seen once. Source: peripheral blood mononuclear cells (PBMCs), taken at baseline. Source of these receptors: a human donor with classical Hodgkin lymphoma. The CDR3 runs from the conserved cysteine through the conserved F or W. D genes are given only for firm matches. Rows give clone size only sometimes, using once, few, many, or a class for an expanded clone.

J gene,clone size,V gene,D gene,CDR3 DNA,CDR3 protein
TRBJ2-1,.,TRBV19,TRBD2,TGTGCCAGTACCAGGGGACTAGCACCCTACAATGAGCAGTTCTTC,CASTRGLAPYNEQFF
TRBJ1-5,.,TRBV5-4,.,TGTGCCAGCAGCCTGGACGGGCTGGGGGCTCAGCCCCAGCATTTT,CASSLDGLGAQPQHF
TRBJ1-2,.,TRBV5-4,.,TGTGCCAGCAGCTCCGACCCGACCGGCGGCTACACCTTC,CASSSDPTGGYTF
TRBJ1-2,.,TRBV5-1,.,TGCGCCAGCAGCTCGACACTGGGCGGCTACACCTTC,CASSSTLGGYTF
TRBJ2-7,once,TRBV10-3,.,TGTGCCATCAGCTCAGGGGCCTACGAGCAGTACTTC,CAISSGAYEQYF
TRBJ1-3,.,TRBV23-1,.,TGCGCCAGCAGTCAAAGTAGTAACTCTGGAAACACCATATATTTT,CASSQSSNSGNTIYF
TRBJ2-2,.,TRBV4-1,.,TGCGCCAGCAGCCAAGGTCTGACACGTCGAGTCGGGGAGCTGTTTTTT,CASSQGLTRRVGELFF
TRBJ2-1,.,TRBV7-9,TRBD2,TGTGCCAGCAGCCTTAGCGGGAGGCCGACCCAGCAGTTCTTC,CASSLSGRPTQQFF
TRBJ1-2,.,TRBV28,TRBD1,TGTGCCAGCAGCCGAGGACAGGGAGGAGGCTACACCTTC,CASSRGQGGGYTF
TRBJ2-7,.,TRBV18,.,TGTGCCAGCTCACCATGGAAGGGAGAGCAGTACTTC,CASSPWKGEQYF
TRBJ2-6,.,TRBV7-2,.,TGTGCCAGCAGCTTAGTCGGGGCGGGAATCTCTGGGGCCAACGTCCTGACTTTC,CASSLVGAGISGANVLTF
TRBJ2-5,.,TRBV6-1,.,TGTGCCAGCAGTTCTTTGGCCGGCTGGGAGACCCAGTACTTC,CASSSLAGWETQYF
TRBJ2-1,.,TRBV5-1,.,TGCGCCAGCAGCCTTCGACTAGATGGGTACGAGCAGTTCTTC,CASSLRLDGYEQFF
TRBJ2-3,.,TRBV5-1,.,TGCGCCAGCGGGGAGCCGACCTCATATGCTAGCACAGATACGCAGTATTTT,CASGEPTSYASTDTQYF
TRBJ1-1,.,TRBV5-5,.,TGTGCCAGCAGCTTGACAGGGACCACTGAAGCTTTCTTT,CASSLTGTTEAFF
TRBJ1-1,.,TRBV7-9,.,TGTGCCAGCAGCTCCTACGCCGGGGCTGAAGCTTTCTTT,CASSSYAGAEAFF
TRBJ2-7,.,TRBV14,TRBD2,TGTGCCAGCAGCCCCTGGACTAGCGGGAGGTACTACGAGCAGTACTTC,CASSPWTSGRYYEQYF
TRBJ2-7,.,TRBV5-5,.,TGTGCCAGCAGCTTGGACCTTGGGACCTACGAGCAGTACTTC,CASSLDLGTYEQYF
TRBJ2-7,.,TRBV30,TRBD1,TGTGCCTGGAGTCACAGGGGTGGGAACGAGCAGTACTTC,CAWSHRGGNEQYF
TRBJ1-2,few,TRBV6-5,TRBD1,TGTGCCAGCAGTCAATGGACAGGATACTATGGCTACACCTTC,CASSQWTGYYGYTF
TRBJ2-1,few,TRBV5-1,TRBD2,TGCGCCAGCAGCTGGCCGGGACTAGCGGAACCCTCCTACAATGAGCAGTTCTTC,CASSWPGLAEPSYNEQFF
TRBJ2-1,.,TRBV10-3,TRBD2,TGTGCCATCAGTGAGAGGGCGGGGGGTTACAATGAGCAGTTCTTC,CAISERAGGYNEQFF
TRBJ2-7,few,TRBV11-2,.,TGTGCCAGCAGCTTAGGGGTCGGCCACTACGAGCAGTACTTC,CASSLGVGHYEQYF
TRBJ2-7,.,TRBV28,TRBD2,TGTGCCAGCAGTTGGGGGACTAGCAGGGTCGGCTACGAGCAGTACTTC,CASSWGTSRVGYEQYF
TRBJ2-2,.,TRBV5-1,TRBD2,TGCGCCAGCAGCCCCCTCCGGACTAGCGGGAGCGTGGGCACCGGGGAGCTGTTTTTT,CASSPLRTSGSVGTGELFF
TRBJ2-2,.,TRBV5-1,.,TGCGCCAGCAACCTTCTCGGCGGACCCAACACCGGGGAGCTGTTTTTT,CASNLLGGPNTGELFF
TRBJ2-1,once,TRBV11-2,TRBD2,TGTGCCAGCAGCTTAGTAGCGGGTAATGAGCAGTTCTTC,CASSLVAGNEQFF
TRBJ2-5,.,TRBV29-1,TRBD2,TGCAGCGGCACTAGCGTAAAAGAGACCCAGTACTTC,CSGTSVKETQYF
TRBJ1-2,.,TRBV6-6,TRBD1,TGTGCCAGCAGTTACCAGGGGGAGGACACCTTC,CASSYQGEDTF
TRBJ2-7,.,TRBV7-2,TRBD2,TGTGCCAGCAGCTTATTAGGCGGGAGGGGGGCCTACGAGCAGTACTTC,CASSLLGGRGAYEQYF
TRBJ2-7,.,TRBV6-6,.,TGTGCCAGCAGCCCCACCTCCTACGAGCAGTACTTC,CASSPTSYEQYF
TRBJ2-1,.,TRBV28,TRBD2,TGTGCCAGCGCGGGACTAGCGGGCGCTAGCTCCTACAATGAGCAGTTCTTC,CASAGLAGASSYNEQFF
TRBJ2-7,.,TRBV5-1,.,TGCGCCAGCAGCTCCACTCTCACAGGGTTAGGCGAGCAGTACTTC,CASSSTLTGLGEQYF
TRBJ2-1,.,TRBV12-5,.,TGTGCTAGTGGTTTGGTTCTGGGGACTCTAAGTTTTGAGCAGTTCTTC,CASGLVLGTLSFEQFF
TRBJ1-1,.,TRBV5-1,.,TGCGCCAGCAGCTTCACGGTAAACACTGAAGCTTTCTTT,CASSFTVNTEAFF
TRBJ2-5,.,TRBV4-2,.,TGTGCCAGCAGCCAGAACTCATTACAGAGCCAAGAGACCCAGTACTTC,CASSQNSLQSQETQYF
TRBJ2-2,.,TRBV19,.,TGTGCCAGTAGTATAGTAGGGCACGGGGAGCTGTTTTTT,CASSIVGHGELFF
TRBJ2-1,.,TRBV7-8,.,TGTGCCAGCAGCTTAGTCGGACGGAGGCAGTTCTTC,CASSLVGRRQFF
TRBJ2-1,few,TRBV6-1,TRBD2,TGTGCCAGCAGTGAAGAAGAGCGGGGCCAAGCGGGCTACAATGAGCAGTTCTTC,CASSEEERGQAGYNEQFF
TRBJ2-5,.,TRBV11-1,.,TGTGCCAGCAGCCCCGGGACACAAGAGACCCAGTACTTC,CASSPGTQETQYF
TRBJ2-3,.,TRBV5-4,.,TGTGCCAGCAGCTTGGCCGTCGGGAGCACAGATACGCAGTATTTT,CASSLAVGSTDTQYF
TRBJ2-5,.,TRBV9,.,TGTGCCAGCAGCGTAGCTTCGACAGCGAACACCCAAGAGACCCAGTACTTC,CASSVASTANTQETQYF
TRBJ2-1,.,TRBV10-3,.,TGTGCCATCAGTGAGTCGAAGGGGGAGAGCTCCTACAATGAGCAGTTCTTC,CAISESKGESSYNEQFF
TRBJ2-2,.,TRBV19,TRBD2,TGTGCCAGTAGTGTGGACAGCGGGAGGTTCACCGGGGAGCTGTTTTTT,CASSVDSGRFTGELFF